A selection of T cell receptor beta chains follows, all from one sample in a study of cytomegalovirus exposure and HLA in healthy donors. Clones were sequenced by immunoSEQ multiplex PCR, and TCRdb holds only the in-frame ones, with some missing. The sample consists of about 140,000 clones, around 85% of them appearing once. The sequenced sample was PBMCs. These receptors were taken from a female donor in good health and CMV-seronegative. CDR3s include the opening cysteine and the closing phenylalanine or tryptophan.

TRBV7-8 CASSLALGAYGYTF
TRBV28 CASSSYRVRYEQYF
TRBV6-6 CASSTGGLPSYEQYF
TRBV28 CASRRTSGRYEQYF
TRBV9 CASSVGTGTVEQYF
TRBV27 CASSLNTGAGEGAFF
TRBV27 CASSLSHRAGGDEYNEQFF
TRBV5-8 CASSPEAGATYNEQFF
TRBV19 CASSMGTGGYNEQFF
TRBV28 CASTASGNTIYF
TRBV27 CASSLLGRAITDTQYF
TRBV2 CASSFPSSGLGHEQFF
TRBV19 CASSVQGSNQPQHF
TRBV5-4 CASSLGSRTENNEQFF
TRBV6-5 CASSSPGLAGWEQYF
TRBV7-8 CASSARGSDRTNEKLFF
TRBV29-1 CSVLSGSAYEQYF
TRBV6-1 CASSEEDRGRRNTEAFF
TRBV29-1 CSAHGQGSYEQYF
TRBV14 CASSQGLTGELFF
TRBV5-1 CASSSYPGLGGGVYTGELFF
TRBV7-2 CASSPGQGREQYF
TRBV5-1 CASSLKEIAGPLVKYF
TRBV20-1 CSARTVEAFF
TRBV19 CASSIPTPPKGINEKLFF
TRBV5-1 CASSSSSSTDTQYF
TRBV4-1 CASSPGRTSGSADTQYF
TRBV29-1 CSVDNRDRPFYGYTF